The 27 T cell receptor beta chains below were found in one sample sequenced in a study of T cell repertoires in cytomegalovirus infection. Their recognized antigens are unknown. TCRdb re-called the reads through MiXCR, storing one row per CDR3 protein. Of some 900,000 distinct CDR3 sequences detected, roughly 33% appear once; the ten largest clones hold around 11%. Here the sequenced sample was cultured CD8+ T cells from PBMCs, taken from culture after CMV antigen stimulation. The receptor set was obtained from a human donor in good health (CMV status not recorded). Some clones in this sample may be carry-over from other donors' samples.

This chain connects TRBV5-1 to TRBJ1-2; 8 bases match TRBD1. Germline V gene data show CDR1 as SGHRS and CDR2 as YFSETQ. The V and J ends lost 5 bases and 3 bases, in that order; junction bases with no gene match: 6. This CDR3 has 14 amino acids. CDR3 coding DNA: TGCGCCAGCAGACCTTCGACAGGGGACTATGGCTACACCTTC. Its protein is CASRPSTGDYGYTF. Full variable domain (rest looked up from reference TRBV5-1 and TRBJ1-2): KAGVTQTPRYLIKTRGQQVTLSCSPISGHRSVSWYQQTPGQGLQFLFEYFSETQRNKGNFPGRFSGRQFSNSRSEMNVSTLELGDSALYLCASRPSTGDYGYTFGSGTRLTVV.

This clonotype was found a few times. The chain joins TRBV5-6 to TRBJ2-5; TRBD2 might be the D (5 bases). The V and J ends lost 2 bases and 1 base respectively, with 9 bases between them. The CDR3 contains 14 residues. The germline V gene has CDR1 SGHDT and CDR2 YYEEEE. In DNA form, the CDR3 reads TGTGCCAGCAGCTTCCCCGGGATCCAAGAGACCCAGTACTTC. Translated, it gives CASSFPGIQETQYF. The full variable domain, its missing parts supplied by reference TRBV5-6 and TRBJ2-5, is DAGVTQSPTHLIKTRGQQVTLRCSPKSGHDTVSWYQQALGQGPQFIFQYYEEEERQRGNFPDRFSGHQFPNYSSELNVNALLLGDSALYLCASSFPGIQETQYFGPGTRLLVL.

CDR3 in DNA: TGTGCCAGCAGTTACGAGGGGGGCTCCTACGAGCAGTACTTC. Translated: CASSYEGGSYEQYF. This rearrangement joins TRBV6-5 to TRBJ2-7; either TRBD1 or TRBD2 may supply D (6 bases each). This CDR3 has 14 residues. Per the germline V gene, CDR1 is MNHEY and CDR2 is SVGAGI. The germline V and J ends were trimmed by 2 bases and 0 bases, with 8 bases remaining between them.

This clonotype was recorded at least ten times. This chain connects TRBV10-3 to TRBJ1-2; D unresolved. Germline CDR1 reads ENHRY; CDR2 reads SYGVKD. The CDR3 contains 14 residues. Trimming took 3 bases from V and 4 from J, leaving 12 bases between them. The CDR3, as DNA: TGTGCCATCAGTGACGAGTTACAGATCTATGGCTACACCTTC. Its translation is CAISDELQIYGYTF.

Ten or more counts support this clonotype. The chain employs TRBV3-1 and TRBJ2-3; D perhaps matches TRBD2 (5 bases). In germline, CDR1 is LGHDT, CDR2 YNNKEL (reference sequence). The length of the CDR3 is 15 residues. V shed 5 bases and J shed 2 bases, with 14 bases lying between them. The CDR3, as DNA: TGTGCCAGCAGCGCGCGCGGGCCACACACAGATACGCAGTATTTT. As protein: CASSARGPHTDTQYF.

This clonotype has just a few counts. The rearrangement uses TRBV27 and TRBJ1-5; D remains ambiguous. This CDR3 is 14 amino acids long. Germline-derived CDR1 and CDR2 are MNHEY and SMNVEV (reference sequence). Trimming took off 0 bases at V and 4 bases at J, with 7 bases between the two ends. CDR3 DNA: TGTGCCAGCAGTTTATCCGAGTGGAATCAGCCCCAGCATTTT. It codes for CASSLSEWNQPQHF.

This clonotype showed up just a few times. The CDR3 DNA follows: TGTGCCATCAGTGAAGCGCAAAGGGCGGTTAATGAAAAACTGTTTTTT. The encoded protein is CAISEAQRAVNEKLFF. The rearrangement links TRBV10-3 to TRBJ1-4; no reliable D call. Trimming shortened V by 3 bases and J by 4 bases, and 15 bases separated the two germline ends. Germline loops: CDR1 ENHRY, CDR2 SYGVKD. The CDR3 consists of 16 residues.

V and J are TRBV10-3 and TRBJ1-2; TRBD1 matches at 7 bases. The CDR3 runs to 14 residues. V lost 6 bases to trimming and J lost 8 bases; unmatched junction nucleotides: 12. CDR1 and CDR2 (germline): ENHRY, SYGVKD. The CDR3 sequence: CAIRIARQGRGYTF. CDR3 sequence (DNA): TGTGCCATCAGGATCGCCCGACAGGGCCGGGGCTACACCTTC.

The chain uses TRBV10-3 and TRBJ2-7; 8 bases are a match to TRBD1. The CDR3 runs to 14 residues. With 11 bases clipped from V and 3 bases from J, the junction kept 12 bases outside the gene matches. CDR1 ENHRY and CDR2 SYGVKD come from the germline V gene. CDR3 protein: CAVSQGAPNYEQYV. CDR3 bases: TGTGCCGTGTCTCAGGGGGCCCCCAACTACGAGCAGTACGTC.

CDR3 protein: CASSLRGTSGGRGDEQFF. CDR3 nucleotides: TGTGCCAGCAGCCTACGAGGGACTAGCGGGGGTCGGGGGGATGAGCAGTTCTTC. The chain is built from TRBV4-2 and TRBJ2-1; 14 bases match TRBD2. Germline assignment: CDR1 LGHNA and CDR2 YNFKEQ. This CDR3 region has 18 residues. After removal of 4 bases from V and 8 bases from J, the junction contained 13 bases not matched to a gene.

As to this clonotype: A much larger clone lies a single base off, so this may be a read error. The chain couples TRBV7-6 to TRBJ2-7; TRBD1 matches at 12 bases. The CDR3 extends over 15 amino acids. Germline assignment: CDR1 SGHVS and CDR2 FNYEAQ. The CDR3 reads CANSLGQGAVYEQYF. In nucleotides, the CDR3 is TGTGCCAACAGCCTGGGACAGGGGGCAGTGTACGAGCAGTACTTC.

CDR3 sequence reads: CASSEGTGQGRTQYF. CDR3 coding DNA: TGTGCCAGCAGTGAAGGAACGGGACAGGGACGTACGCAGTATTTT. The chain employs TRBV2 and TRBJ2-3, with 9 bases lining up with TRBD1. The germline gives CDR1 SNHLY, CDR2 FYNNEI. V dropped 1 base and J dropped 8; count of bases not matched to a gene: 7. This CDR3 contains 15 residues.

This clonotype was counted a few times. The chain carries TRBV27 and TRBJ2-1; D might be TRBD2 (5 bases). The V gene lost 4 bases and the J gene lost 0 bases, with 13 bases spanning the gap. This CDR3 has 16 amino acids. Germline V gene data show CDR1 as MNHEY and CDR2 as SMNVEV (reference sequence). This chain's CDR3 is CASSSPVGDSYNEQFF. The DNA of the CDR3 is TGTGCCAGCAGTTCGCCGGTCGGGGACTCCTACAATGAGCAGTTCTTC.

This clonotype occurred a few times. The V and J genes are TRBV10-3 and TRBJ2-7; D call uncertain. The CDR3 has 13 amino acids. CDR1 is ENHRY, CDR2 SYGVKD, per germline. V was cut by 3 bases and J by 3 bases, with 9 bases left in between. CDR3 DNA sequence: TGTGCCATCAGTGATAACGGAAACTACGAGCAGTACGTC. This encodes CAISDNGNYEQYV.

There are a few counts of this clonotype. The chain uses TRBV6-1 and TRBJ2-6; D is unclear. Germline lookup yields CDR1 MNHNS and CDR2 SASEGT. The CDR3 is 11 amino acids. The CDR3 reads CAYSGANVLTF. The CDR3 coding sequence is TGTGCTTACTCTGGGGCCAACGTCCTGACTTTC.

This rearrangement joins TRBV6-1 to TRBJ2-7, with a tentative D call TRBD1 (6 bases). The CDR3 is made up of 17 amino acids. With 1 base removed from V and 0 bases from J, the gap between germline ends came to 16 bases. Looked up from germline, CDR1 is MNHNS and CDR2 is SASEGT. The CDR3 DNA reads TGTGCCAGCAGTGAAGGACCAGGGGCCCAGAGCTCCTACGAGCAGTACTTC. It codes for CASSEGPGAQSSYEQYF.

This clonotype appeared many times. The chain is built from TRBV7-8 and TRBJ2-7; 10 nucleotides match TRBD2. CDR3 length equals 14 residues. Germline CDR1 SGHVS, CDR2 FQNEAQ. V gave up 6 bases and J gave up 5 bases; unmatched junction bases: 7. CDR3 region: CASSSTGTSDEQYF. In nucleotides, the CDR3 is TGTGCCAGCAGTTCCACCGGGACTAGCGACGAGCAGTACTTC.

This clonotype appeared a few times. CDR3 DNA sequence: TGTGCCAGCAGCGTGGAGGGACTAGCGGTTTACAATGAGCAGTTCTTC. Amino acid sequence: CASSVEGLAVYNEQFF. The genes are TRBV9 and TRBJ2-1; TRBD2 matches 11 bases. Germline V gene lookup returns CDR1 SGDLS and CDR2 YYNGEE. The CDR3 is 16 amino acids. The V and J ends lost 2 bases and 4 bases, in that order; junction bases with no gene match: 5.

The sample holds a few counts of this clonotype. This rearrangement joins TRBV7-9 to TRBJ2-7, with D maybe TRBD1 (5 bases). Trimming stripped 5 bases from V and 3 bases from J, with 17 bases between. Germline V lookup: CDR1 SEHNR, CDR2 FQNEAQ (reference sequence). CDR3 length: 15 residues. The CDR3 DNA follows: TGTGCCAGCAGCCCATTAGTAGGGGTGGACTACGAGCAGTACGTC. Translated, it gives CASSPLVGVDYEQYV.

V and J are TRBV5-5 and TRBJ2-7; TRBD2 aligns across 9 bases. V shed 0 bases and J 5 bases; nucleotides not matched to a gene: 9. Germline V gives CDR1 SGHKS, CDR2 YYEKEE (reference sequence). The CDR3 runs 16 residues. The CDR3 is CASSLDLAGANDEQYF. The CDR3 DNA follows: TGTGCCAGCAGCTTGGATTTAGCGGGGGCGAACGACGAGCAGTACTTC.

This clonotype turned up a few times. J is TRBJ2-1 and V is TRBV5-5; D unresolved. CDR1 and CDR2 (germline): SGHKS, YYEKEE (reference sequence). The CDR3 is 16 residues long. Trimming took 4 bases from V and 3 from J, leaving 17 bases between them. CDR3 amino acids: CASSPPAHERYNEQFF. The CDR3 DNA reads TGTGCCAGCAGCCCCCCCGCACACGAACGCTACAATGAGCAGTTCTTC.

The chain is built from TRBV5-4 and TRBJ2-2, with 9 bases identical to TRBD2. J gave up 3 bases and V 2 bases, and 5 bases lay outside the gene matches. This CDR3 comprises 16 residues. Germline V lookup: CDR1 SGHNT, CDR2 YYREEE (reference sequence). CDR3 region: CASSFPGGGDTGELFF. The CDR3 bases are TGTGCCAGCAGCTTCCCTGGCGGGGGGGACACCGGGGAGCTGTTTTTT. Variable domain in full (rest from reference TRBV5-4 and TRBJ2-2): ETGVTQSPTHLIKTRGQQVTLRCSSQSGHNTVSWYQQALGQGPQFIFQYYREEENGRGNFPPRFSGLQFPNYSSELNVNALELDDSALYLCASSFPGGGDTGELFFGEGSRLTVL.

The chain has TRBV11-2 and TRBJ2-1; no reliable D call. Germline CDR1 reads SGHAT; CDR2 reads FQNNGV. Trimming took 0 bases from V and 5 from J, leaving 8 bases between them. The CDR3 extends over 14 amino acids. The CDR3 coding sequence is TGTGCCAGCAGCTTAGACCCAGCTCACAATGAGCAGTTCTTC. Protein: CASSLDPAHNEQFF.

This rearrangement joins TRBV6-6 to TRBJ2-7, with 10 positions matching TRBD1. The CDR3 totals 15 residues. V was pared by 5 bases and J by 9 bases, with 13 bases of the junction left unmatched. The V gene's germline CDR1 is MNHNY and CDR2 SVGAGI (reference sequence). In nucleotides, the CDR3 is TGTGCCAGCAGTGATCGGGACAGGGGAGTCTTCGGGCAGTACTTC. It translates to CASSDRDRGVFGQYF.

This sequence joins TRBV19 and TRBJ2-4; D remains unclear. The V end lost 3 bases, the J end lost 16 bases, and 13 bases lay between the germline ends. The germline CDR1 and CDR2 sequences are LNHDA and SQIVND (reference sequence). This CDR3 is 11 amino acids long. CDR3 nucleotides: TGTGCCAGTAGTATCGGGCGGATCCACTACTTC. Translation: CASSIGRIHYF.

This clonotype was detected ten times or more. One junction end disagrees with the germline gene, perhaps due to a read error. The V gene is TRBV5-1, the J gene TRBJ1-1; 7 bases are a match to TRBD1. The V gene's germline CDR1 is SGHRS and CDR2 YFSETQ. The CDR3 has 13 residues. The CDR3 protein is CASSLTGPTEAFF. DNA of the CDR3: TGTGCCAGCAGTCTGACAGGGCCCACTGAAGCTTTCTTT.

V is TRBV6-1 and J is TRBJ1-2; unclear D gene. V was clipped by 3 bases and J by 8 bases, with 4 bases between them. Looked up from germline, CDR1 is MNHNS and CDR2 is SASEGT. The CDR3 spans 10 residues. The CDR3 nucleotides read TGTGCCAGCAGTGACGGGGGCTACACCTTC. Residues: CASSDGGYTF.